This T cell receptor beta chain was identified in a study of cytomegalovirus exposure and HLA in healthy donors. On the study more broadly: Among about 190 million T cells, an earlier analysis found roughly 110 million unique TCR beta sequences.

V gave up 0 bases and J gave up 4 bases; unmatched junction bases: 7. CDR1 is SGHAT, CDR2 FQNNGV, per germline. The CDR3 totals 16 residues. Study findings and constraints: Differences between HLA loci emerged in a later analysis of TCR association rates, with DRB1 most and HLA-C fewest. Some TCR beta chains (roughly 160 of them) were listed as cytomegalovirus-associated.

PCR amplification relied on 60 Vbeta primers (plus 13 Jbeta primers). Profiled with immunoSEQ multiplex PCR; TCRdb holds only in-frame clones, not every one. This table holds about 140,000 clones, roughly 80% found once. A word on this clone: Its matching antigen is unknown.

V gene TRBV11-2 combines with J gene TRBJ2-7; TRBD2 matches 9 bases. Sequencing was performed on PBMCs. The source is a man aged 40-50 years in good health and CMV-seropositive. Written as DNA, the CDR3 is TGTGCCAGCAGCTTAGATGAACGCGGGGGGGCATACGAGCAGTACTTC. As protein: CASSLDERGGAYEQYF.